This T cell receptor (beta chain) emerged from a study of blood T cell repertoires in COVID-19. Study in general: Nucleic acid was either cDNA or gDNA, and it came from T cells, B-cell-depleted T cells, or PBMCs.

Methods used by the authors: Amplified reference gene primers provided the basis for estimating nucleated cell counts. Some clones are missing from TCRdb's copy, which holds only in-frame ones; the method was immunoSEQ multiplex PCR. V and J calls and clone size are as listed in that table; D and trimming were resolved from the DNA. The table includes 300,000 to 350,000 clones, 70% to 90% detected once. The germline V and J ends were trimmed by 0 bases and 4 bases, with 9 bases remaining between them. The CDR3 covers 14 residues. Looked up from germline, CDR1 is SGHTA and CDR2 is FQGNSA. Sequencing was carried out using PBMCs or T cells enriched from blood (not recorded which). The rearrangement joins TRBV7-2 to TRBJ1-2; D not certain. The sequence derives from a man between 25 and 39 years old who had recovered from COVID-19. CDR3 protein: CASSLARSSYGYTF. In DNA form, the CDR3 reads TGTGCCAGCAGCTTAGCGCGGAGTTCCTATGGCTACACCTTC.